The 12 T cell receptor beta chains in this list originate from one sample, sequenced in a study of blood T cell repertoires in COVID-19 (dated by TCRdb to the early 2020s). The method behind the library was the immunoSEQ multiplex PCR assay. TCRdb mirrors the immuneACCESS table, restricted to in-frame sequences. Some clones are absent from its copies; in checked studies, under half trace to an unresolved V gene, and the reason for the others is unknown. The sample table holds 200,000 to 300,000 clones, of which roughly 80% were seen once. The ten top clones hold about 3.2% of the sample. Material: peripheral blood. The receptors were gathered from a woman between 18 and 30 years old with acute or convalescent COVID-19.

V usage is TRBV4-3 and J usage is TRBJ2-7; TRBD2 matches 12 bases. CDR3 size: 16 residues. Germline V gene sequence: CDR1 LGHNA, CDR2 YSLEER. V was pared by 1 base and J by 3 bases, with 4 bases of the junction left unmatched. The CDR3 sequence: CASSQVLAGGLYEQYF. The CDR3, as DNA: TGCGCCAGCAGCCAAGTACTAGCGGGAGGCCTCTACGAGCAGTACTTC.

The chain links TRBV28 to TRBJ2-3, with D perhaps TRBD2 (7 bases). The germline V gene encodes CDR1 MDHEN and CDR2 SYDVKM. CDR3 length: 17 amino acids. V was cut by 6 bases and J by 4 bases, with 23 bases left in between. The CDR3: CASSPPPTGRGADTQYF. CDR3 nucleotides: TGTGCCAGCAGCCCCCCCCCTACAGGGAGGGGGGCAGATACGCAGTATTTT.

A note on this clone: Other DNA sequences of this sample code for an identical CDR3. The chain recombines TRBV14 with TRBJ2-7; 8 bases fit TRBD1. CDR3 size: 14 residues. V lost 2 bases, J lost 4 bases, and 4 bases stayed unmatched. Germline CDR1 SGHDN, CDR2 FVKESK. The chain's CDR3 is CASSQTGQGYEQYF. CDR3 coding DNA: TGTGCCAGCAGCCAAACCGGACAGGGTTACGAGCAGTACTTC.

The chain couples TRBV4-1 to TRBJ2-4, with D maybe TRBD2 (5 bases). Trimming removed 4 bases from V and 1 base from J, with 23 bases in between. The CDR3 is made up of 19 amino acids. CDR1 and CDR2 (germline): MGHRA, YSYEKL. This CDR3 reads CASSPVETQARRAKNIQYF. The CDR3 DNA follows: TGCGCCAGCAGCCCGGTAGAAACTCAGGCTCGGAGGGCCAAAAACATTCAGTACTTC.

The J gene is TRBJ2-2, the V gene TRBV7-2, with D tentatively TRBD1 (6 bases). The V end was cut by 6 bases, the J end by 0 bases, with 8 bases between. The CDR3 spans 14 residues. The germline CDR1 and CDR2 sequences are SGHTA and FQGNSA. CDR3 residues: CASRGTSNTGELFF. The CDR3 bases are TGTGCCAGCAGGGGGACATCGAACACCGGGGAGCTGTTTTTT.

This clone was detected once. V is TRBV9 and J is TRBJ2-3; TRBD2 might be the D (5 bases). V was cut by 4 bases and J by 0 bases, with 18 bases left in between. This CDR3 spans 17 amino acids. Germline-derived CDR1 and CDR2 are SGDLS and YYNGEE. The CDR3 spells CASSPTGITISTDTQYF. In DNA, the CDR3 is TGTGCCAGCAGCCCCACCGGGATCACCATTAGCACAGATACGCAGTATTTT.

The chain joins TRBV18 to TRBJ1-1; the match to TRBD1 covers 7 bases. The CDR3 spans 13 residues. Germline values: CDR1 KGHSH, CDR2 LQKENI. J was trimmed by 7 bases and V by 2 bases; bases with no gene match: 4. CDR3 DNA sequence: TGTGCCAGCTCACCAGTGGGACAGTATGAAGCTTTCTTT. It translates to CASSPVGQYEAFF.

This sequence joins TRBV19 and TRBJ2-5; 8 bases map to TRBD2. This CDR3 contains 16 residues. The trim removed 2 bases at V and 0 bases at J, leaving 5 bases unmatched. In germline, CDR1 is LNHDA, CDR2 SQIVND (reference sequence). CDR3 DNA sequence: TGTGCCAGTAGTATATCGGCTAGCGGGTACCAAGAGACCCAGTACTTC. Protein: CASSISASGYQETQYF.

In its sample, this clone was seen once. The chain links TRBV18 to TRBJ2-3; TRBD2 matches 8 bases. The J segment lost 3 bases and the V segment lost 3 bases, leaving 5 bases of the junction unmatched. The CDR3 covers 15 residues. Looked up from germline, CDR1 is KGHSH and CDR2 is LQKENI. The CDR3 DNA reads as TGTGCCAGCTCACCGGGTAGCGGGATAACAGATACGCAGTATTTT. It specifies CASSPGSGITDTQYF. The complete variable domain, with remaining parts taken from reference TRBV18 and TRBJ2-3, reads NAGVMQNPRHLVRRRGQEARLRCSPMKGHSHVYWYRQLPEEGLKFMVYLQKENIIDESGMPKERFSAEFPKEGPSILRIQQVVRGDSAAYFCASSPGSGITDTQYFGPGTRLTVL.

J is TRBJ2-1 and V is TRBV20-1, with D hard to call. Trimming cost V 3 bases and J 6 bases, with 15 bases left between them. Germline V CDR1 and CDR2: DFQATT, SNEGSKA (reference sequence). The CDR3 totals 14 residues. The CDR3 nucleotides are TGCAGTGCTAGTGTACTTGCCATTACCAATGAGCAGTTCTTC. Its protein is CSASVLAITNEQFF.

The chain is built from TRBV7-2 and TRBJ2-1, with no clear D. This CDR3 has 18 amino acids. Germline assignment: CDR1 SGHTA and CDR2 FQGNSA. Trimming removed 1 base at V and 0 bases at J, with 16 bases between. CDR3 protein: CASSLVPPAQSSYNEQFF. In DNA, the CDR3 is TGTGCCAGCAGCTTAGTCCCACCCGCACAAAGCTCCTACAATGAGCAGTTCTTC.

This rearrangement joins TRBV3-1 (or the pseudogene TRBV3-2) to TRBJ2-1, with D possibly matching TRBD2 (7 bases). The CDR3 runs to 15 residues. With 1 base removed from V and 14 bases from J, the gap between germline ends came to 21 bases. CDR1 is LGHDT and CDR2 is YNNKEL in the germline V gene (reference sequence). The CDR3 reads CASSQVWRGIGGEFF. CDR3 sequence (DNA): TGTGCCAGCAGCCAAGTATGGCGTGGGATAGGGGGGGAGTTCTTC.